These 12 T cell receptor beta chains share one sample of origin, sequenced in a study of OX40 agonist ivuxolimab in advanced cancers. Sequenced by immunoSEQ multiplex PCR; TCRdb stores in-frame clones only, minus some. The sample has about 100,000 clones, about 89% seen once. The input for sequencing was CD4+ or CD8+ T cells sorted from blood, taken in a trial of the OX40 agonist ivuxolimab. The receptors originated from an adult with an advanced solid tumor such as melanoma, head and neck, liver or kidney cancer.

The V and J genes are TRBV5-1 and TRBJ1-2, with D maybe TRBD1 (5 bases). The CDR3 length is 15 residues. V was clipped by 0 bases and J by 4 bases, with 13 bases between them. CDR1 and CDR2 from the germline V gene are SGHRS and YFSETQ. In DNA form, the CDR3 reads TGCGCCAGCAGCTTGGCCACAGGAGTCGTCTATGGCTACACCTTC. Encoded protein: CASSLATGVVYGYTF.

The CDR3 protein is CASRPQELATGELFF. CDR3 nucleotides: TGCGCCAGCCGACCCCAGGAGTTGGCCACCGGGGAGCTGTTTTTT. The chain joins TRBV5-1 to TRBJ2-2; D is unresolved. Per the germline V gene, CDR1 is SGHRS and CDR2 is YFSETQ. The CDR3 is made up of 15 amino acids. V lost 7 bases, J lost 4 bases, and 17 bases lay in between.

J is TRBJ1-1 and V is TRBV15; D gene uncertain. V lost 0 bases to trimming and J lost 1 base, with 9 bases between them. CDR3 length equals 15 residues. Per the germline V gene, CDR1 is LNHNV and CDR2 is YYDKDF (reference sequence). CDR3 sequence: CATSRDLGKNTEAFF. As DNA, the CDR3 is TGTGCCACCAGCAGAGATCTTGGCAAGAACACTGAAGCTTTCTTT.

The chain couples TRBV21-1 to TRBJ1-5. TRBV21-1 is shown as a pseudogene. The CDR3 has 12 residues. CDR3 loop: CANRDGNQPQHF. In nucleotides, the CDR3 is TGTGCCAACAGGGACGGCAATCAGCCCCAGCATTTT.

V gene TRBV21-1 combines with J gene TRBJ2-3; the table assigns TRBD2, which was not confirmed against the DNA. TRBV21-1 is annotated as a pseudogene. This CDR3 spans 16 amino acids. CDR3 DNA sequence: TGTGCCAGCAGCAAAGTTACGGGGTTGTGCACAGATACGCAGTATTTT. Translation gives CASSKVTGLCTDTQYF.

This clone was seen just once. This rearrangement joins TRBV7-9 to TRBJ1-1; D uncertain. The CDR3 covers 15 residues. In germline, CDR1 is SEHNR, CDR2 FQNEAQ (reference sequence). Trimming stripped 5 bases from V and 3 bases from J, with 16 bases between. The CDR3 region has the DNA TGTGCCAGCAGCCTGTACCTCGCGGGAGACACTGAAGCTTTCTTT. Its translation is CASSLYLAGDTEAFF. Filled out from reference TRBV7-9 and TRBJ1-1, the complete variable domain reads DTGVSQNPRHKITKRGQNVTFRCDPISEHNRLYWYRQTLGQGPEFLTYFQNEAQLEKSRLLSDRFSAERPKGSFSTLEIQRTEQGDSAMYLCASSLYLAGDTEAFFGQGTRLTVV.

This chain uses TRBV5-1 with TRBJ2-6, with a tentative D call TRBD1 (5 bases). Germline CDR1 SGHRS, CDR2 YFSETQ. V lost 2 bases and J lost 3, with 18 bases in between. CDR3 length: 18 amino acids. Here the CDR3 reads CASSFGREASRGANVLTF. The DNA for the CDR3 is TGCGCCAGCAGCTTCGGCAGGGAAGCTTCGCGTGGGGCCAACGTCCTGACTTTC.

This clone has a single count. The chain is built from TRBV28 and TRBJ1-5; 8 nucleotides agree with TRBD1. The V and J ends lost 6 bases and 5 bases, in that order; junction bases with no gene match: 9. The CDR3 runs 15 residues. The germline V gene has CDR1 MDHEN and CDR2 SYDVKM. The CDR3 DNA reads TGTGCCAGCAGCCTTGGACAGGGAACGGATCAGCCCCAGCATTTT. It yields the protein CASSLGQGTDQPQHF.

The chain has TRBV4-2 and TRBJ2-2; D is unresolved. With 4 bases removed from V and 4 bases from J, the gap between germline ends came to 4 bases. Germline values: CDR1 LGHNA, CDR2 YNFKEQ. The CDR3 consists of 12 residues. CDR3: CASSPSTGELFF. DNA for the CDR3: TGTGCCAGCAGCCCCTCCACCGGGGAGCTGTTTTTT.

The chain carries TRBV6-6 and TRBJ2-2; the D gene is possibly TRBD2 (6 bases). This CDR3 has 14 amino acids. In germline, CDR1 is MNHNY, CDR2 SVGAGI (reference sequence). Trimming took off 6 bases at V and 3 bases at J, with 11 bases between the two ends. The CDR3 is CASSKGLDTGELFF. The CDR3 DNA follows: TGTGCCAGCAGCAAGGGACTTGACACCGGGGAGCTGTTTTTT.

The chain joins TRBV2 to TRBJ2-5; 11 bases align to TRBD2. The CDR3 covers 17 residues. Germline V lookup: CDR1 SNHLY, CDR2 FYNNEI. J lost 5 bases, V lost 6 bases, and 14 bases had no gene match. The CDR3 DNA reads TGTGCCAGCAGAGACATAATACTAGCGGGAGACGGGGAGACCCAGTACTTC. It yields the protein CASRDIILAGDGETQYF.

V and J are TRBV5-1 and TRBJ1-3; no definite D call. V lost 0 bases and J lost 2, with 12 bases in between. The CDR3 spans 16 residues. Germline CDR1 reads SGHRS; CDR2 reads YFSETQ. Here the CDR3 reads CASSLAGRSAGNTIYF. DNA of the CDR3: TGCGCCAGCAGCTTGGCCGGGAGGTCGGCTGGAAACACCATATATTTT.